Sequencing of this TCR beta chain was carried out in a study of Ad26.COV2.S vaccination and SARS-CoV-2 variants. Whole-study results and caveats: Breadth measured for non-spike TCRs was similar across vaccine and placebo recipients. Total T cell responses were possibly underestimated by TCR breadth and depth analyses. The authors reported substantial breadth in spike-specific CD8+ and CD4+ T cell responses after vaccination. Vaccine recipients showed a spike-specific TCR breadth that was higher than in placebo recipients.

Germline values: CDR1 MGHRA, CDR2 YSYEKL. The V and J ends lost 3 bases and 2 bases respectively, with 14 bases between them. The CDR3 covers 16 residues. TCRdb's copy holds only in-frame clones and misses some; the assay was immunoSEQ multiplex PCR. The repertoire holds about 350,000 clones, with about 91% as singletons. With respect to this clone: What it recognizes is unknown.

The clonotype was recovered from a human donor who had recovered from COVID-19. The material was peripheral blood, obtained after recovery from COVID-19. V usage is TRBV4-1 and J usage is TRBJ1-3; no clear D gene. As DNA, the CDR3 is TGCGCCAGCAGCCACCTTTTAGAGGGAACTGGAAACACCATATATTTT. Translation gives CASSHLLEGTGNTIYF.